This passage covers 19 T cell receptor beta chains from one sample sequenced in a study of Ad26.COV2.S vaccination and SARS-CoV-2 variants. Assay: immunoSEQ multiplex PCR; the TCRdb copy retains only in-frame clones and omits some. This sample carries fewer than 600,000 clones, approximately 90% of them seen once, and the ten largest clones take about 1.7%. Treatment in this sample: roughly 18 received Ad26.COV2.S at low or high dose, single or two shots; five or six received placebo; per-sample allocation not given. Sampling was performed 63 days after the first vaccine or placebo injection. The sample was peripheral blood, taken in a trial of Ad26.COV2.S vaccine versus placebo. The receptors shown here come from a person between 18 and 59 years old who received the Ad26.COV2.S COVID-19 vaccine or a placebo.

The rearrangement uses TRBV5-5 and TRBJ2-7; 11 bases map to TRBD2. This CDR3 comprises 15 residues. Looked up from germline, CDR1 is SGHKS and CDR2 is YYEKEE (reference sequence). J lost 4 bases, V lost 2 bases, and 5 bases had no gene match. The CDR3 DNA follows: TGTGCCAGCAGCTTTCCAGGGACTAGCGGTTACGAGCAGTACTTC. It yields the protein CASSFPGTSGYEQYF.

Here the CDR3 reads CASSSWGKETQYF. The CDR3 nucleotides read TGTGCCAGTTCCTCGTGGGGGAAAGAGACCCAGTACTTC. The chain uses TRBV5-5 and TRBJ2-5; D might be TRBD1 or TRBD2, each matching 5 bases. The CDR3 sequence is 13 residues long. Germline CDR1 and CDR2: SGHKS and YYEKEE (reference sequence). Trimming took 8 bases from V and 3 from J, leaving 14 bases between them.

The rearrangement uses TRBV2 and TRBJ1-1; no firm D call. In germline, CDR1 is SNHLY, CDR2 FYNNEI. V was cut by 4 bases and J by 7 bases, with 10 bases left in between. The CDR3 loop spans 12 amino acids. The CDR3 DNA is TGTGCCAGCAGTGTCAATCGGGATGAAGCTTTCTTT. This gives the protein CASSVNRDEAFF.

In its sample, this clone was seen once. The gene calls are TRBV21-1 and TRBJ1-5; the tabulated D call, TRBD1, remains unverified against the DNA. TRBV21-1 is noted as a pseudogene. CDR3 size: 20 residues. The CDR3 coding sequence is TGTGCCAGCAGCAAAGAACCCCACCCCTGGACATTTCTTTCCAATCAGCCCCAGCATTTT. Protein sequence: CASSKEPHPWTFLSNQPQHF.

The rearrangement uses TRBV28 and TRBJ1-1, with no clear D. This CDR3 region has 14 residues. V was shortened by 6 bases and J by 2 bases, with 13 bases between the two germline ends. Germline loops: CDR1 MDHEN, CDR2 SYDVKM. The CDR3 DNA reads TGTGCCAGCAGAACGAGAACAGAAAACACTGAAGCTTTCTTT. This codes for CASRTRTENTEAFF.

The chain carries TRBV7-2 and TRBJ2-1; D possibly corresponds to TRBD2 (5 bases). The CDR3 is 19 residues long. Trimming pared 8 bases from V and 0 bases from J, leaving 26 bases between. Germline assignment: CDR1 SGHTA and CDR2 FQGNSA. The CDR3 reads CASPHVVTSLADSYNEQFF. The CDR3 DNA reads TGTGCCAGCCCGCACGTTGTTACGTCGCTAGCTGACTCCTACAATGAGCAGTTCTTC.

J is TRBJ2-7 and V is TRBV18; D gene unclear. The CDR3 consists of 12 residues. Deletions cut 3 bases from V and 5 bases from J, with 8 bases between. From germline, CDR1 is KGHSH and CDR2 LQKENI. The CDR3 DNA reads TGTGCCAGCTCACCCAATCTCGACGAGCAGTACTTC. Amino acids: CASSPNLDEQYF.

V is TRBV7-9 and J is TRBJ2-1; 7 nucleotides line up with TRBD2. This CDR3 is 15 amino acids long. From germline, CDR1 is SEHNR and CDR2 FQNEAQ (reference sequence). The J segment lost 3 bases and the V segment lost 3 bases, leaving 5 bases of the junction unmatched. CDR3 protein: CASSLGTTNYNEQFF. The CDR3 DNA sequence: TGTGCCAGCAGCTTGGGGACTACAAACTACAATGAGCAGTTCTTC. Full variable domain (missing parts from reference TRBV7-9 and TRBJ2-1): DTGVSQNPRHKITKRGQNVTFRCDPISEHNRLYWYRQTLGQGPEFLTYFQNEAQLEKSRLLSDRFSAERPKGSFSTLEIQRTEQGDSAMYLCASSLGTTNYNEQFFGPGTRLTVL.

The rearrangement joins TRBV28 to TRBJ2-7, with TRBD1 matching over 9 bases. Germline values: CDR1 MDHEN, CDR2 SYDVKM. The V gene end was trimmed by 5 bases and the J gene end by 3 bases; junction bases not matched to a gene: 8. The CDR3 length is 15 residues. This CDR3 is CASSKPGTGSYEQYF. The DNA of the CDR3 is TGTGCCAGCAGTAAACCCGGGACAGGGAGCTACGAGCAGTACTTC.

The chain recombines TRBV7-8 with TRBJ2-4; possible D gene TRBD1, 5 bases. Germline V gene lookup returns CDR1 SGHVS and CDR2 FQNEAQ. The CDR3 has 15 residues. With 4 bases removed from V and 0 bases from J, the gap between germline ends came to 10 bases. The CDR3 protein is CASSSDIRAKNIQYF. The CDR3 DNA follows: TGTGCCAGCAGCTCGGACATTAGAGCCAAAAACATTCAGTACTTC.

The chain has TRBV19 and TRBJ2-7; the D is unclear. Between the trimmed V and J ends, which lost 3 bases and 7 bases, there was a span of 13 bases. The CDR3 has 13 amino acids. The germline V gene has CDR1 LNHDA and CDR2 SQIVND (reference sequence). Written as DNA, the CDR3 is TGTGCCAGTAGTATTTCCCCGGAGTGGGAGCAGTACTTC. As protein: CASSISPEWEQYF. The variable domain in full, with the rest retrieved from reference TRBV19 and TRBJ2-7, is DGGITQSPKYLFRKEGQNVTLSCEQNLNHDAMYWYRQDPGQGLRLIYYSQIVNDFQKGDIAEGYSVSREKKESFPLTVTSAQKNPTAFYLCASSISPEWEQYFGPGTRLTVT.

The CDR3 bases are TGTGCCAGCCGACAGCCTCCCGACAATGAGCAGTTCTTC. Encoded protein: CASRQPPDNEQFF. V is TRBV28 and J is TRBJ2-1; D possibly corresponds to TRBD1 (5 bases). This CDR3 has 13 residues. CDR1 and CDR2 from the germline V gene are MDHEN and SYDVKM. Trimming pared 8 bases from V and 5 bases from J, leaving 13 bases between.

V and J are TRBV5-1 and TRBJ1-1; unclear D gene. The CDR3 length is 15 residues. Germline V gene lookup returns CDR1 SGHRS and CDR2 YFSETQ. The V gene lost 0 bases and the J gene lost 3 bases, with 12 bases spanning the gap. For the CDR3, the DNA is TGCGCCAGCAGCTTGGAGGCTGTTGCTTACACTGAAGCTTTCTTT. As protein: CASSLEAVAYTEAFF.

This clone was recorded once. The chain carries TRBV9 and TRBJ2-1; D could derive from TRBD1 or TRBD2 (5 bases each). CDR1 SGDLS and CDR2 YYNGEE come from the germline V gene. V lost 1 base and J 0 bases, leaving 11 bases between the germline ends. The CDR3 contains 16 residues. CDR3 in DNA: TGTGCCAGCAGCGTAAGGGGAGACAACTCCTACAATGAGCAGTTCTTC. Encoded protein: CASSVRGDNSYNEQFF.

The CDR3 bases are TGTGCCAGCGGGCCAGGGTTCAATCAGCCCCAGCATTTT. Encoded protein: CASGPGFNQPQHF. The rearrangement uses TRBV12-3 or TRBV12-4 and TRBJ1-5; D is perhaps TRBD1 (5 bases). The CDR3 consists of 13 residues. Deletions cut 8 bases from V and 3 bases from J, with 11 bases between.

The chain employs TRBV3-1 (or the pseudogene TRBV3-2) and TRBJ1-3; 8 bases fit TRBD1. V dropped 4 bases and J dropped 4; count of bases not matched to a gene: 6. The CDR3 sequence is 15 residues long. Germline assignment: CDR1 LGHDT and CDR2 YNNKEL (reference sequence). The DNA for the CDR3 is TGTGCCAGCAGCCTGACCGGGACAGGAGGAAACACCATATATTTT. Protein: CASSLTGTGGNTIYF.

The V gene is TRBV2, the J gene TRBJ1-6, with 7 bases identical to TRBD1. The CDR3 has 18 amino acids. Germline trimming cut 7 bases from V and 0 bases from J; bases unmatched to any gene: 12. Germline assignment: CDR1 SNHLY and CDR2 FYNNEI. CDR3 residues: CASTMGQKKSSYNSPLHF. Here the CDR3 DNA reads TGTGCCAGCACAATGGGACAGAAGAAAAGCTCCTATAATTCACCCCTCCACTTT.

The chain employs TRBV5-8 and TRBJ2-1, with TRBD2 as a possible D gene (5 bases). This CDR3 is 19 amino acids long. V was shortened by 0 bases and J by 0 bases, with 19 bases between the two germline ends. Germline CDR1 reads SGHTS; CDR2 reads YDEGEE. CDR3 in amino acids: CASSLGTYTGTHSYNEQFF. CDR3 sequence (DNA): TGTGCCAGCAGCTTGGGTACTTACACGGGAACCCACTCCTACAATGAGCAGTTCTTC.

V gene TRBV4-1 combines with J gene TRBJ2-1; perhaps D is TRBD1 or TRBD2 (5 bases each). There are 16 residues in the CDR3. Deletions cut 0 bases from V and 0 bases from J, with 9 bases between. CDR1 is MGHRA and CDR2 is YSYEKL in the germline V gene. The CDR3, as DNA: TGCGCCAGCAGCCAAGATTGGGGGACCTCCTACAATGAGCAGTTCTTC. Its protein is CASSQDWGTSYNEQFF.